This T cell receptor beta chain derives from a study of blood T cells in healthy people across ages. Study results and caveats: TCR beta diversity, measured per million T cells, fell in a roughly linear way with age. A greater number of naive CD4+ cells and higher diversity distinguished long-lived donors from aged donors.

The V gene end was trimmed by 4 bases and the J gene end by 1 base; junction bases not matched to a gene: 5. The CDR3 has 16 amino acids. Comments on this clonotype: The antigen remains undetermined.

Using a J-beta primer mix together with a sample-barcoded 5' primer, a second PCR was run for roughly 7 to 12 cycles. Any given sample supplied a minimum of 2.5 million CDR3-containing paired-end reads. In TCRdb, the 5' RACE reads were re-called with MiXCR into one record per CDR3 protein. The data hold over 450,000 distinct CDR3 sequences, with around 24% observed a single time. A further study also used this sample, focusing on T cells of mothers and their children.

The TCR comes from a boy aged 5 to 17 in good health. The sample consisted of blood. The J gene is TRBJ2-2, the V gene TRBV12-3 or TRBV12-4; TRBD2 matches 8 bases. The CDR3 spells CASSYPGGENTGELFF. CDR3 coding DNA: TGTGCCAGCAGTTACCCCGGGGGGGAGAACACCGGGGAGCTGTTTTTT.